This T cell receptor (beta chain) was sequenced in a study of blood T cell repertoires in COVID-19 (dated by TCRdb to 2019 to 2021). Background on the whole study: Collaborator samples came from the United States, Italy and Spain and covered acute and convalescent phases of COVID-19. The material from the prospective study consisted of cDNA or gDNA derived from T cells, B-cell-depleted T cells, or PBMCs. The dataset comprised deeply sampled blood TCRbeta repertoires from subjects exposed to, actively infected with, or recovered from COVID-19. The repertoires were released in a freely available public database intended as a resource for research on the immune response to SARS-CoV-2. The samples were drawn from two sources: the first 160 participants of the ongoing ImmuneRACE study, and 1,254 subjects contributed by 6 global collaborators. The sample metadata nearly always contained a de-identified subject ID, COVID-19 status, age in years and sex. HLA class I and class II types, where available, came from metadata supplied by the sample provider rather than from assay-based typing.

V is clipped by 5 bases and J by 3 bases, and the sequence between their germline boundaries is 13 bases long. From the cysteine through the phenylalanine, the CDR3 covers 14 amino acids. The read is trimmed to its CDR3 DNA, 42 bases read in frame from base 1. CDR1 and CDR2 are drawn from the germline V gene (reference sequence): MNHEY, SMNVEV. The collaborating institutions used their own protocols to collect whole blood in K2EDTA tubes. For TCRbeta analysis, collaborators shipped samples as frozen whole blood, isolated PBMCs, or DNA extracted from either of those sample types. TCRbeta CDR3 regions were amplified from genomic DNA by means of the immunoSEQ Assay, a bias-controlled multiplex PCR. On the study's bioinformatics: The number of nucleated cells in each sample was estimated from the amplification of reference gene primers within the assay. To quantify the absolute abundance of each unique TCRbeta CDR3 rearrangement, sequence reads were collapsed and filtered. For each sample, productive Simpson clonality was calculated as the square root of Simpson's diversity index across productive rearrangements. In its TCRdb copy, this immuneACCESS table keeps in-frame sequences only and misses some clones. Where compared with another copy, unresolved V genes explain less than half of these, and the others have no known cause. V, J and clone size were drawn from that table, and D and trimming were deduced from the DNA. The sample profile shows about 400,000 clones; approximately 86% of them were found once. The ten largest account for around 2.9% of the sample.

Points the paper makes about the study in general: The quantity of clinical and demographic metadata differed by source and by participant and was supplied without curation.

Concerning this clone: It has no known antigen specificity. No per-base quality is available; no much larger clone lies one base away.

The receptor comes from a human donor in a cohort sampled during active COVID-19. The chain is encoded by TRBV27 joined to TRBJ2-5; a tentative D match to TRBD2 spans 6 bases. What was sequenced was peripheral blood. The DNA sequence is given as TGTGCCAGCAGTCACCGGGAGTCGGAAGAGACCCAGTACTTC. This sequence encodes CASSHRESEETQYF.